What follows is one TCR beta chain and its context. J was trimmed by 6 bases and V by 7 bases; bases with no gene match: 8. The CDR3 has 14 residues. Germline-derived CDR1 and CDR2 are MNHEY and SVGAGI. The data were taken from a study of blood T cell repertoires in COVID-19. The data were produced by immunoSEQ multiplex PCR, yet TCRdb's version contains in-frame clones alone and is incomplete. The sample contains a few hundred thousand clones, over 60% of which appear only once. The receptor comes from a woman aged 70-85 years with acute or convalescent COVID-19. The chain couples TRBV6-5 to TRBJ1-5, with 8 bases fitting TRBD1. Sample: peripheral blood. CDR3 sequence: CASTTGTGFQPQHF. In DNA form, the CDR3 reads TGTGCCAGCACCACCGGGACAGGATTTCAGCCCCAGCATTTT.